The rows below give T cell receptor beta chains drawn from one sample of a study of T cell repertoires in cytomegalovirus infection. Their antigens are not known. One entry per CDR3 protein, called by TCRdb with MiXCR from the reads. The sample contains approximately 770,000 distinct CDR3 sequences, 29% of which appear only once. The sequences come from cultured CD8+ T cells from PBMCs, collected from culture after CMV antigen stimulation. Receptors originate from a human donor in good health (CMV status not recorded). Some clones in this sample may be carry-over from other donors' samples. Each CDR3 is given with its conserved first and last residue. A D gene is named only where the DNA matches it firmly. The size entry is marked missing in some rows and otherwise reads once, few, many or a size class.

TGCGCCAGCAGCCACCGGGACGTGGAGCAGTTCTTC,CASSHRDVEQFF,TRBV4-1,.,TRBJ2-1,.
TGTGCCAGCAGCCCCGGGACAGGGGGCCGGACAGATACGCAGTATTTT,CASSPGTGGRTDTQYF,TRBV9,.,TRBJ2-3,TRBD1
TGTGCCAGCAGCTTAAGGGACAGGGGGCGGACCGGGGAGCTGTTTTTT,CASSLRDRGRTGELFF,TRBV7-2,.,TRBJ2-2,TRBD1
TGTGCTCTTAAAGGACAGGGCTACAATGAGCAGTTCTTC,CALKGQGYNEQFF,TRBV12-5,few,TRBJ2-1,TRBD1
TGCGCCAGCAGTCGGACCGGGGTCGGCACAGATACGCAGTATTTT,CASSRTGVGTDTQYF,TRBV4-1,few,TRBJ2-3,.
TGTGCCAGTAGTCTCCACCCCAAAGAGACCCAGTACTTC,CASSLHPKETQYF,TRBV19,few,TRBJ2-5,.
TGCGCCAGCAGCCACAGGGATAGCAATCAGCCCCAGCATTTT,CASSHRDSNQPQHF,TRBV27,many,TRBJ1-5,.
TGTGCCAGCAGTGGGGGGCAAATACCAGATACGCAGTATTTT,CASSGGQIPDTQYF,TRBV12-3/TRBV12-4,.,TRBJ2-3,.
TGCGCCAGCAGCCAAGTCGGACCAGGTTTTGGAAACACCATATATTTT,CASSQVGPGFGNTIYF,TRBV4-1,.,TRBJ1-3,.
TGTGCCAGCAGTCCCGTACTAGCGGGGGGGAGCGATGAGCAGTTCTTC,CASSPVLAGGSDEQFF,TRBV12-3/TRBV12-4,.,TRBJ2-1,TRBD2
TGTGCCAGCTATGAGGGAAATGGAAACACCATATATTTT,CASYEGNGNTIYF,TRBV2,few,TRBJ1-3,.
TGTGCCAGCAGTTACTCGGACTGGGGAAGTGGAGAAAAACTGTTTTTT,CASSYSDWGSGEKLFF,TRBV6-5,.,TRBJ1-4,.
TGCGCCAGCAGCTTGGGGGGGTCCGGGACAGTTATGTACAATGAGCAGTTCTTC,CASSLGGSGTVMYNEQFF,TRBV5-1,few,TRBJ2-1,TRBD1
TGTGCCAGCAGCTTACCGGGGGGGCTCTATGGCTACACCTTC,CASSLPGGLYGYTF,TRBV7-2,many,TRBJ1-2,.
TGTGCCAGCACCCCTTCTGGAGAGCGGGGGGGCCGCGAGCAGTTCTTC,CASTPSGERGGREQFF,TRBV7-9,few,TRBJ2-1,TRBD2
TGTGCCAGCAGCTTCCGGGACAGGGGGGATTCACCCCTCCACTTT,CASSFRDRGDSPLHF,TRBV7-2,many,TRBJ1-6,TRBD1
TGTGCCAGCAGCTTACGAGGGGCACCCAATCAGCCCCAGCATTTT,CASSLRGAPNQPQHF,TRBV7-2,many,TRBJ1-5,.
TGTGCCAGCAGTTACTTCCCGGGGGGGGAAATATCAACTAATGAAAAACTGTTTTTT,CASSYFPGGEISTNEKLFF,TRBV6-6,few,TRBJ1-4,.
TGTGCCAGCAGTTACGCCCCTAGCGGGGCTTCCACAGATACGCAGTATTTT,CASSYAPSGASTDTQYF,TRBV6-6,once,TRBJ2-3,TRBD2
TGTGCCAGCAGTTACTTTAGATACAATGAGCAGTTCTTC,CASSYFRYNEQFF,TRBV6-2/TRBV6-3,few,TRBJ2-1,.
TGTGCCAGCAGCTTAATCGGGGGACAGGGAGATGAGCAGTTCTTC,CASSLIGGQGDEQFF,TRBV7-3,.,TRBJ2-1,TRBD1
TGTGCTAGCAGCCCTGAGGGACTAGCGGGGAGGAAGACCCAGTACTTC,CASSPEGLAGRKTQYF,TRBV7-6,.,TRBJ2-5,TRBD2
TGTGCCAGCAGCCAAGTCTTTTCCGAACAAGAGACCCAGTACTTC,CASSQVFSEQETQYF,TRBV3-1,few,TRBJ2-5,.
TGTGCTAGTGGTTCGGGGACAGTAAATTACGAGCAGTACTTC,CASGSGTVNYEQYF,TRBV12-5,once,TRBJ2-7,TRBD1
TGCGCCAGCAGCGATCGGACTCCGGAAAAGCTTTCACCCCTCCACTTT,CASSDRTPEKLSPLHF,TRBV5-1,.,TRBJ1-6,.
TGTGCCAGCAGTCTAGCCGGGACAGAAATCCCCTACGAGCAGTACTTC,CASSLAGTEIPYEQYF,TRBV27,few,TRBJ2-7,TRBD1
TGTGCCAGCAGCTTAGTCCCTAATTCACCCCTCCACTTT,CASSLVPNSPLHF,TRBV5-4,.,TRBJ1-6,.
TGTGCCAGCAGCCAACGGAATGAGCAGTTCTTC,CASSQRNEQFF,TRBV4-1,many,TRBJ2-1,.
TGTGCCAGCAGCCGATTCGACAGGGTGGGCGCAGATACGCAGTATTTT,CASSRFDRVGADTQYF,TRBV11-1,.,TRBJ2-3,TRBD1
TGTGCCAGCAGTGAAACCGGGTATAGCAATCAGCCCCAGCATTTT,CASSETGYSNQPQHF,TRBV6-1,.,TRBJ1-5,.
TGTGCCAGCAGTTACTCGAAATTCCAGCGAAACACCGGGGAGCTGTTTTTT,CASSYSKFQRNTGELFF,TRBV6-5,few,TRBJ2-2,.
TGTGCCAGCGGCAATTTTCAGACAGGGGGCGATGAAAAACTGTTTTTT,CASGNFQTGGDEKLFF,TRBV7-8,many,TRBJ1-4,TRBD1
TGTGCCATCAGTGAGTCATTGGTCCAGGGCGGCACTGAAGCTTTCTTT,CAISESLVQGGTEAFF,TRBV10-3,.,TRBJ1-1,.
TGTGCCAGCAGCTTAAATCCCCCGGGACAGGGGGGAGACACCATATATTTT,CASSLNPPGQGGDTIYF,TRBV7-6,.,TRBJ1-3,TRBD1
TGCGCCAGCAGCTTCGGGGGGGCCGGGGATACGCAGTATTTT,CASSFGGAGDTQYF,TRBV4-1,.,TRBJ2-3,TRBD2
TGTGCCAGCAGCCCACCTTTGGGCAGGGGGATCAATGAGCAGTTCTTC,CASSPPLGRGINEQFF,TRBV7-9,.,TRBJ2-1,TRBD1
TGCGCCAGCAGCTTGGGGGATTTTGAGCAGTTCTTC,CASSLGDFEQFF,TRBV5-1,.,TRBJ2-1,.
TGTGCCAGCAGCCAAGTTTTAGCGGGGGGCGGCTACACCTTC,CASSQVLAGGGYTF,TRBV3-1,once,TRBJ1-2,.
TGTGCCAGCAGCCAACGGCAGGGGACCTACAATGAGCAGTTCTTC,CASSQRQGTYNEQFF,TRBV3-1,once,TRBJ2-1,.
TGCAGCGTGGCCCGGACAAACGACGAAAAACTGTTTTTT,CSVARTNDEKLFF,TRBV29-1,.,TRBJ1-4,.
TGTGCTAGTGGCGGGAGGTCTAACTATGGCTACACCTTC,CASGGRSNYGYTF,TRBV12-5,.,TRBJ1-2,.
TGTGCCAGCAGCTTACGAAATACCTACGAGCAGTACTTC,CASSLRNTYEQYF,TRBV7-6,.,TRBJ2-7,.
TGTGCCAGCTCACCCAGGGACAGATCCTCAGATACGCAGTATTTT,CASSPRDRSSDTQYF,TRBV18,few,TRBJ2-3,TRBD1
TGTGCCAGCAGCCAAGGAATAGATTTGGGCTACACTGAAGCTTTCTTT,CASSQGIDLGYTEAFF,TRBV14,.,TRBJ1-1,.
TGTGCCAGCAGTTTAGATCCCTGGCGGGGGCAAAACACAGATACGCAGTATTTT,CASSLDPWRGQNTDTQYF,TRBV27,few,TRBJ2-3,.
TGTGCCAGCGGCGTAGCGAACACTGAAGCTTTCTTT,CASGVANTEAFF,TRBV6-6,.,TRBJ1-1,.
TGTGCCAGCTCCTGGGGGAAGTCGTCCACTGAAGCTTTCTTT,CASSWGKSSTEAFF,TRBV12-3/TRBV12-4,many,TRBJ1-1,.
TGTGCCAGCAGAAAAGACAGACAAGAGACCCAGTACTTC,CASRKDRQETQYF,TRBV5-4,few,TRBJ2-5,.
TGTGCCAGCAGTGATGGTAGAGTCTCCTACAATGAGCAGTTCTTC,CASSDGRVSYNEQFF,TRBV6-1,.,TRBJ2-1,.
TGTGCCAGCAGCCCACCGGGACAGGGGGCTCGGGAGACCCAGTACTTC,CASSPPGQGARETQYF,TRBV7-9,many,TRBJ2-5,TRBD1
TGTGCCAGCAGCTTCACTAGCGGGGGTTTCCGCCAAGAGACCCAGTACTTC,CASSFTSGGFRQETQYF,TRBV5-4,.,TRBJ2-5,TRBD2
TGTGCCAGCAGCGAGGGGGGGTCCCTCCACTTT,CASSEGGSLHF,TRBV9,.,TRBJ1-6,.
TGTGCCAGCAGCTTAGGGGCCCTATTGAGCTCCTACAATGAGCAGTTCTTC,CASSLGALLSSYNEQFF,TRBV7-9,.,TRBJ2-1,.
TGTGCCAGCAGCTTAGCGGGGGGGGCCGGGGAGCTGTTTTTT,CASSLAGGAGELFF,TRBV7-8,many,TRBJ2-2,TRBD2
TGCGCCAGCAGCCAAGCACTAGCGGGACTTAGCACAGATACGCAGTATTTT,CASSQALAGLSTDTQYF,TRBV4-3,.,TRBJ2-3,TRBD2
TGTGCCAGCAGTTTTTCGACAGGGGCCACAGATACGCAGTATTTT,CASSFSTGATDTQYF,TRBV7-2,few,TRBJ2-3,TRBD1
TGCAGCGTGGAGGAGGGTAGAGGCTACACCTTC,CSVEEGRGYTF,TRBV29-1,few,TRBJ1-2,.
TGTGCCAGTAGTATTCATCCCGGGACTATAAATGAGCAGTTCTTC,CASSIHPGTINEQFF,TRBV19,.,TRBJ2-1,TRBD2
TGCAGTGCTAGAGTTCGGGGGTATGAGCAGTTCTTC,CSARVRGYEQFF,TRBV20-1,few,TRBJ2-1,.